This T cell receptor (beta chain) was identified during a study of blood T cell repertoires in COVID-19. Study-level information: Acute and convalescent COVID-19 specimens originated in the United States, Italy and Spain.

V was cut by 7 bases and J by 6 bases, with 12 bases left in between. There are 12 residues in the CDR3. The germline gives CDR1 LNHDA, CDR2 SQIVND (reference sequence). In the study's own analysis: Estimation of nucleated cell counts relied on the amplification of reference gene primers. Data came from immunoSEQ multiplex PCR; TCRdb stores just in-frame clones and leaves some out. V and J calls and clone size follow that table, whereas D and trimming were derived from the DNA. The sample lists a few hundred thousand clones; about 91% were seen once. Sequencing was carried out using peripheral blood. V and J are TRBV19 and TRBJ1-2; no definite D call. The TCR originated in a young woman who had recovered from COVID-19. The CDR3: CASTQSFDGYTF. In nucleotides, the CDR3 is TGTGCCAGTACCCAGTCGTTCGATGGCTACACCTTC.